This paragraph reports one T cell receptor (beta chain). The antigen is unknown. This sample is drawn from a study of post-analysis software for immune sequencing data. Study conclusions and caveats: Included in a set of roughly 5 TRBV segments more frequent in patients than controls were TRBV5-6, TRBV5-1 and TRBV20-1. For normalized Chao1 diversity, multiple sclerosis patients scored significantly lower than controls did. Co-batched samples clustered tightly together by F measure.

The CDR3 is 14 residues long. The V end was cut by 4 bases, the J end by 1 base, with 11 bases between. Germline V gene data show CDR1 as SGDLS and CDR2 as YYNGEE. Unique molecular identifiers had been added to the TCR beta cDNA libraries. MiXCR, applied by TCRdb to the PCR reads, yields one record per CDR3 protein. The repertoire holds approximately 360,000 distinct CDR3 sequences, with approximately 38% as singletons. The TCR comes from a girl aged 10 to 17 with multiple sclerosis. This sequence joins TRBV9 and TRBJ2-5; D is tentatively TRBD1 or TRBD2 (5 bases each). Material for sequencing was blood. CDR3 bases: TGTGCCAGCAGCATAGGGGACCTCCAAGAGACCCAGTACTTC. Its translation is CASSIGDLQETQYF.